A selection of T cell receptor delta chains follows, all from one sample in a study of human gamma delta and Vdelta1 T cells. TCRdb used CATT to re-call clones from the PCR reads. Here the sample spans some 14,000 delta-chain clones, about half being singletons. These receptors lack a known antigen. The sequencing sample was made of Vdelta1 gamma-delta T cells from blood grown in culture (DOT cells). Source of these receptors: a human donor in good health. Each CDR3 is given without its conserved first and last residue. Each record gives: CDR3 length, V gene, J gene, CDR3 protein.

>18|TRDV1|TRDJ1
ALGELSDASWGLYTDKLI
>18|TRDV1|TRDJ1
ALGERANPLLGENTDKLI
>26|TRDV1|TRDJ2
ALGDLAGGSLGGFRLNRHSSLTAQLF
>19|TRDV1|TRDJ2
ALGDRADTRGINVLTAQLF
>11|TRAV29/DV5|TRDJ1
SVLLGYTDKLI
>19|TRDV1|TRDJ1
ALGERPHAAKSYWGPMGLI
>20|TRDV1|TRDJ1
ALGELPLPTGGYALSTDKLI
>20|TRDV1|TRDJ1
ALGTPRPSFTWGDLRPDKLI
>22|TRDV1|TRDJ1
ALGDTFDLSYSWGTPMYTDKLI
>22|TRDV1|TRDJ1
ALGELNDGVLGDTSCNGADKLI